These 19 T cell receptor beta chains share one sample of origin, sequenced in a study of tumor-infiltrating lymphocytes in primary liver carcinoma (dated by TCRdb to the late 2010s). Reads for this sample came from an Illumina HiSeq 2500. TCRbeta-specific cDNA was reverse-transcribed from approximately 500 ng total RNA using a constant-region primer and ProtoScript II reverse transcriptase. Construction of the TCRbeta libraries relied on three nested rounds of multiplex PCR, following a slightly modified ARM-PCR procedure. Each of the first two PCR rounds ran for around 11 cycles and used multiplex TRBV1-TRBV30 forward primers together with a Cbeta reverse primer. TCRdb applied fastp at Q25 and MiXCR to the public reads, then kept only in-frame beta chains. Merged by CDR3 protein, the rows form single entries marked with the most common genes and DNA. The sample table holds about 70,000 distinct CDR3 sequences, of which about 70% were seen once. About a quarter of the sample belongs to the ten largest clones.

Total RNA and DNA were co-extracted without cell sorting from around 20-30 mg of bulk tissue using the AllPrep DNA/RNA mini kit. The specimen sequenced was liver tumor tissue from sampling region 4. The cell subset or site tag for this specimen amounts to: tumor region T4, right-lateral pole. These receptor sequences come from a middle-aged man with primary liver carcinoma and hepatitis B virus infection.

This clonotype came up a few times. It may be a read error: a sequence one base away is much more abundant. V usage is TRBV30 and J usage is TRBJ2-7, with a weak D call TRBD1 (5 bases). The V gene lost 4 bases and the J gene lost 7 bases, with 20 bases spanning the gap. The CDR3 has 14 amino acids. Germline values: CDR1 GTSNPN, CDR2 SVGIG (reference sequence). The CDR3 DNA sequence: TGTGCCTGGAATGGGCCCAGGGATAACGAGGAGCAGTACTTC. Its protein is CAWNGPRDNEEQYF.

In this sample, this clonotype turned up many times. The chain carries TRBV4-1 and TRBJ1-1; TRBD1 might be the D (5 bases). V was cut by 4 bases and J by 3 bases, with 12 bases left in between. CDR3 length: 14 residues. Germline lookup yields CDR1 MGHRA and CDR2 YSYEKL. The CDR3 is CASSRAGLDTEAFF. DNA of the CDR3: TGCGCCAGCAGCCGGGCAGGGTTAGACACTGAAGCTTTCTTT.

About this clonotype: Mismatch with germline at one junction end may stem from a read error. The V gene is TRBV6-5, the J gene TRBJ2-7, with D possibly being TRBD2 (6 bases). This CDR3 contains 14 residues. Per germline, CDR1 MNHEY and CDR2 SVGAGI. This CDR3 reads CASSPSGSIYEQYF. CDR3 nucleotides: TGTGCCAGCAGCCCTTCCGGGAGTATTTACGAGCAGTATTTC.

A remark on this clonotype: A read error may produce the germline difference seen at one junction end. The CDR3 DNA follows: TGTGTCAGCAGCGTTCGACTTGGGAATGTGCAGTTCTTC. It yields the protein CVSSVRLGNVQFF. The chain couples TRBV7-9 to TRBJ2-1, with no clear D. CDR3 length: 13 amino acids. Germline CDR1 reads SEHNR; CDR2 reads FQNEAQ (reference sequence).

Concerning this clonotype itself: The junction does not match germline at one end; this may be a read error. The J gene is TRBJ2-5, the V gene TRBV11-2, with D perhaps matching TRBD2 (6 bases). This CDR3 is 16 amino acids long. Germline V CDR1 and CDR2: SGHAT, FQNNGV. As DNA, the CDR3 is TGTGCCAACAGCTTAGTCCCGGCTAGCGAGCAAGAGGCCCAGTACTTC. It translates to CANSLVPASEQEAQYF.

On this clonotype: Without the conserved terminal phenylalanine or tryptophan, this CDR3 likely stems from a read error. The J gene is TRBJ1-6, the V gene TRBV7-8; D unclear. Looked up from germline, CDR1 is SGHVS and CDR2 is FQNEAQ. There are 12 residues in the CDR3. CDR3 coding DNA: TGTGCCAGCGGCTTAATGAATTCACCCCTCCACTGT. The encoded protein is CASGLMNSPLHC.

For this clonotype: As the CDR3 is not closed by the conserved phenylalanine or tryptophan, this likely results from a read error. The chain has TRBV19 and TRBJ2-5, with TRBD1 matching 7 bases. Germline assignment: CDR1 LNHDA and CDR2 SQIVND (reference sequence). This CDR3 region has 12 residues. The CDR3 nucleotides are TGTGACACGAGGGACAGCCGGGAGACCCAGTACATC. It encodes CDTRDSRETQYI.

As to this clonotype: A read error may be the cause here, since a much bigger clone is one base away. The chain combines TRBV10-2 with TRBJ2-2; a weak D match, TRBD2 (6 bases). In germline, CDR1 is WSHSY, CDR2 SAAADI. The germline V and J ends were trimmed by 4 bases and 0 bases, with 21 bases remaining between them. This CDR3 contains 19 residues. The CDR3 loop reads CASSGPGPAGLPNTGELFF. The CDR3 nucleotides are TGCGCCAGCAGTGGCCCGGGACCAGCGGGCCTTCCGAACACCGGGGAGCTGTTTTTT.

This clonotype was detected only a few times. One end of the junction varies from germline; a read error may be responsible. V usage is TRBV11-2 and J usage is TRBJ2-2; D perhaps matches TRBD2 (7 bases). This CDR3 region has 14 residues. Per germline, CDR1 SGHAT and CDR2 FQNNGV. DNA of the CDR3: TGTGCCAGCAGCTTAAGGCAGGGCACCGGGGGGCTGTTTTTC. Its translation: CASSLRQGTGGLFF. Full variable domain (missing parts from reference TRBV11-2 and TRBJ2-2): EAGVAQSPRYKIIEKRQSVAFWCNPISGHATLYWYQQILGQGPKLLIQFQNNGVVDDSQLPKDRFSAERLKGVDSTLKIQPAKLEDSAVYLCASSLRQGTGGLFFGEGSRLTVL.

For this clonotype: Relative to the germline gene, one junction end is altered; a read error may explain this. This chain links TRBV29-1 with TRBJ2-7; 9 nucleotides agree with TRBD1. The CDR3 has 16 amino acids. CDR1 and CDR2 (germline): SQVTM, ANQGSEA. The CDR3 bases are TGCAGCGTTAATGGGAGTGCGGGACAGGGAGCCTACGAGGAGTACTTC. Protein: CSVNGSAGQGAYEEYF.

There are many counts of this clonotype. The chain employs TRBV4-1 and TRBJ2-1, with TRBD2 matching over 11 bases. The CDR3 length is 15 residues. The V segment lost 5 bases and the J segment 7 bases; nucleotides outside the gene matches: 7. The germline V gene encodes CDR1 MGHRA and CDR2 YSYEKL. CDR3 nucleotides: TGCGCCAGCAGCTTAGCGGGAGGGCCGGGGAATGAGCAGTTCTTC. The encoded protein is CASSLAGGPGNEQFF.

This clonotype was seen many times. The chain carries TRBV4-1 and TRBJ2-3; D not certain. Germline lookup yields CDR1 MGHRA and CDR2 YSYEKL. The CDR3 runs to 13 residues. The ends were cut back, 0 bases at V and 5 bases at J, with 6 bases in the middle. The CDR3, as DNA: TGCGCCAGCAGCCAAGAATACGGAGATACGCAGTATTTT. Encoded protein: CASSQEYGDTQYF.

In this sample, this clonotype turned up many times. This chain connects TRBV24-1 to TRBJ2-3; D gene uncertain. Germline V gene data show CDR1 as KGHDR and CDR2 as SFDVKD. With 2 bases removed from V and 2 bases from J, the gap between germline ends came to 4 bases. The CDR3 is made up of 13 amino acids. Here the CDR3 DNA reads TGTGCCACCAGTGATTCCTTCACAGATACGCAGTATTTT. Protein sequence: CATSDSFTDTQYF.

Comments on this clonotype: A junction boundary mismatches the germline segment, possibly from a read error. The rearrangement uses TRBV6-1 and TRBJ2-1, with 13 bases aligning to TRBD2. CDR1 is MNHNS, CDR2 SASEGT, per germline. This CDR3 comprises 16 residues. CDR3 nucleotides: TGTGCCAGCATCCCCAATGGACTAGCGGGAGTCTATGAACAGTTCTTC. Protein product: CASIPNGLAGVYEQFF.

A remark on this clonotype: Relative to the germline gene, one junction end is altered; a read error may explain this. The CDR3 sequence: CATFRQIGMGGADVLTF. CDR3 DNA sequence: TGTGCCACCTTCCGACAGATTGGTATGGGGGGGGCCGACGTCCTGACTTTC. The chain uses TRBV6-5 and TRBJ2-6, with TRBD2 as a possible D gene (7 bases). CDR1 MNHEY and CDR2 SVGAGI come from the germline V gene. The CDR3 length is 17 residues.

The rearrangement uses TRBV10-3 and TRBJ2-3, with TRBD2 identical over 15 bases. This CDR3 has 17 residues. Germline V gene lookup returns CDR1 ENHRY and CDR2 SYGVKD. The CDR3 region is CAFSDYGLAGGPDTQYF. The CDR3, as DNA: TGTGCTTTCAGTGACTACGGACTAGCGGGAGGGCCGGATACGCAGTATTTT.

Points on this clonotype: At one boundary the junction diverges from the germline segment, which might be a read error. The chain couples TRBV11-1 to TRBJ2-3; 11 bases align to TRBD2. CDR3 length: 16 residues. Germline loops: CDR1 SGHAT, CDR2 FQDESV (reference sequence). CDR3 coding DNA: TGTGCCAACAGTAAGGGACTAGCGGTTAGCACAGATACGCGGTATTTT. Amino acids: CANSKGLAVSTDTRYF.

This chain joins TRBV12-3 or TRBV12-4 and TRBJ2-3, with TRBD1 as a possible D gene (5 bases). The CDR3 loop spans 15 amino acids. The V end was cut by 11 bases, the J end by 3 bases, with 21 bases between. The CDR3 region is CAGILNRGGTDTQYF. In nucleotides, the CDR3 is TGTGCCGGCATCTTGAATAGGGGTGGGACAGATACGCAGTATTTT.

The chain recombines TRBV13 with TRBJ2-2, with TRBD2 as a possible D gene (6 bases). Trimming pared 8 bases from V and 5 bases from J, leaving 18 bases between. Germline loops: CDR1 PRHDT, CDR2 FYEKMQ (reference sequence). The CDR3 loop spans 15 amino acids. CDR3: CASSRGAGRTGELFF. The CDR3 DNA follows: TGTGCCAGCTCCCGAGGGGCGGGGAGAACCGGGGAGCTGTTTTTT.